The 29 T cell receptor beta chains listed next were all sequenced from one sample in a study of beta chain features in type 1 diabetes. Sequenced material consisted of expressed TCRB transcripts (all of the isolated RNA was reverse transcribed). Sequencing was performed with immunoSEQ multiplex PCR; in TCRdb, only in-frame clones are kept and a portion is missing. Here the sample spans a few hundred thousand clones, 11% being singletons. Sequenced material: naive CD4+ T cells from blood. These TCRs come from a woman in her 30s in good health.

This clone was seen only a few times. The CDR3 region is CAWSGLLTGKETQYF. For the CDR3, the DNA is TGTGCCTGGAGCGGACTGTTGACAGGGAAAGAGACCCAGTACTTC. The gene calls are TRBV30 and TRBJ2-5; 7 bases are a match to TRBD1. CDR1 GTSNPN and CDR2 SVGIG come from the germline V gene (reference sequence). This CDR3 is built from 15 residues. The V and J ends lost 3 bases and 3 bases, in that order; junction bases with no gene match: 10.

This clone has more than one count but fewer than ten. The DNA is omitted, as the CDR3 cannot be located on it reliably, and the CDR3 follows TCRdb's listing. CDR3 protein: CASSPEGGPNLRQHF. The chain couples TRBV28 to TRBJ1-5; the listed D gene, TRBD1, was not tested against the DNA. Per the germline V gene, CDR1 is MDHEN and CDR2 is SYDVKM. From its first to its last residue, the CDR3 has 15 amino acids.

The V gene is TRBV13, the J gene TRBJ2-7, with 9 positions matching TRBD1. Losses at the gene ends were 3 bases for V and 5 bases for J; bases not matched to a gene: 11. The germline V gene encodes CDR1 PRHDT and CDR2 FYEKMQ (reference sequence). This CDR3 region has 16 residues. As DNA, the CDR3 is TGTGCCAGCAGCTTTCGTCCCGGGACAGGGCCCCACGAGCAGTACTTC. Protein product: CASSFRPGTGPHEQYF.

This clone showed up just a few times. V is TRBV28 and J is TRBJ2-3; 15 bases are a match to TRBD2. The ends lost 5 bases at V and 3 bases at J; junction bases unmatched: 6. From germline, CDR1 is MDHEN and CDR2 SYDVKM. The CDR3 consists of 17 residues. As DNA, the CDR3 is TGTGCCAGCAGTACGCCGGGACTAGCGGGAGGAACAGATACGCAGTATTTT. Protein: CASSTPGLAGGTDTQYF.

The rearrangement joins TRBV23-1 to TRBJ1-1; D unresolved. TRBV23-1 is labeled an ORF, and its function is uncertain. Trimming pared 3 bases from V and 1 base from J, leaving 9 bases between. This CDR3 has 14 amino acids. The CDR3 DNA is TGCGCCAGCAGTCACGTGGGCAGGAACACTGAAGCTTTCTTT. Translation: CASSHVGRNTEAFF.

In its sample, this clone was seen a few times. V gene TRBV27 combines with J gene TRBJ2-3; 8 nucleotides align to TRBD2. This CDR3 comprises 15 residues. Germline V CDR1 and CDR2: MNHEY, SMNVEV (reference sequence). V was pared by 6 bases and J by 1 base, with 6 bases of the junction left unmatched. CDR3 loop: CASSLRTSRTDTQYF. The CDR3 DNA follows: TGTGCCAGCAGCCTTCGGACTAGCCGCACAGATACGCAGTATTTT.

This clone came up a few times. The chain joins TRBV9 to TRBJ2-3; TRBD2 aligns across 10 bases. CDR3 length: 16 residues. The germline V gene encodes CDR1 SGDLS and CDR2 YYNGEE. Unmatched junction bases numbered 9, after V lost 4 bases and J lost 4 bases. The CDR3 coding sequence is TGTGCCAGCAGCCCACCGGGACTAGCGTTCCCAGATACGCAGTATTTT. Protein: CASSPPGLAFPDTQYF.

The chain joins TRBV28 to TRBJ1-2; D is unclear. The germline V gene encodes CDR1 MDHEN and CDR2 SYDVKM. V was shortened by 4 bases and J by 2 bases, with 14 bases between the two germline ends. The CDR3 consists of 15 residues. CDR3 coding DNA: TGTGCCAGCAGTTCACCCGGCGGCAGAAACTATGGCTACACCTTC. Its translation is CASSSPGGRNYGYTF.

This chain uses TRBV7-2 with TRBJ2-7, with 11 bases lining up with TRBD2. V was pared by 7 bases and J by 2 bases, with 4 bases of the junction left unmatched. CDR3 size: 14 residues. Looked up from germline, CDR1 is SGHTA and CDR2 is FQGNSA. The DNA of the CDR3 is TGTGCCAGCACCGGGACTAGCGGCCCCTACGAGCAGTACTTC. This encodes CASTGTSGPYEQYF.

The rearrangement links TRBV18 to TRBJ1-2; 7 bases agree with TRBD1. Per the germline V gene, CDR1 is KGHSH and CDR2 is LQKENI. The CDR3 is made up of 17 amino acids. V lost 2 bases to trimming and J lost 2 bases; unmatched junction nucleotides: 11. The chain's CDR3 is CASSPMVQGGVNYGYTF. DNA for the CDR3: TGTGCCAGCTCACCAATGGTTCAGGGGGGAGTAAACTATGGCTACACCTTC. Looking up the rest from reference TRBV18 and TRBJ1-2 gives the full variable domain: NAGVMQNPRHLVRRRGQEARLRCSPMKGHSHVYWYRQLPEEGLKFMVYLQKENIIDESGMPKERFSAEFPKEGPSILRIQQVVRGDSAAYFCASSPMVQGGVNYGYTFGSGTRLTVV.

This clone was picked up a small number of times. The chain employs TRBV11-3 and TRBJ2-1, with D uncertain. The CDR3 consists of 13 residues. Trimming cost V 6 bases and J 7 bases, with 13 bases left between them. Germline CDR1 SGHNT, CDR2 YENEEA. The CDR3 region is CASSFRERNEQFF. The CDR3 region has the DNA TGTGCCAGCAGTTTTCGAGAGAGGAATGAGCAGTTCTTC.

The chain carries TRBV28 and TRBJ1-2; perhaps TRBD1 as D (5 bases). CDR3 length: 15 amino acids. V was trimmed by 5 bases and J by 4 bases, leaving 17 bases between them. Per the germline V gene, CDR1 is MDHEN and CDR2 is SYDVKM. CDR3 nucleotides: TGTGCCAGCAGTCTCGGACACGTAAGGGGCTATGGCTACACCTTC. Its protein product is CASSLGHVRGYGYTF.

This clone was observed a few times. V is TRBV4-3 and J is TRBJ2-1; 14 bases align to TRBD2. The CDR3 loop spans 15 amino acids. J was trimmed by 9 bases and V by 4 bases; bases with no gene match: 5. The germline gives CDR1 LGHNA, CDR2 YSLEER. CDR3: CASSRPGLAGAEQFF. The CDR3 nucleotides read TGCGCCAGCAGCCGACCGGGACTAGCGGGAGCTGAGCAGTTCTTC.

The CDR3 region has the DNA TGCAGCGTTGATAGCAGCACAGATACGCAGTATTTT. It yields the protein CSVDSSTDTQYF. V and J are TRBV29-1 and TRBJ2-3, with D unclear. Trimming stripped 3 bases from V and 0 bases from J, with 4 bases between. Germline V gene sequence: CDR1 SQVTM, CDR2 ANQGSEA. CDR3 size: 12 residues.

Comment on this clone: This CDR3 is also generated by other DNA sequences in the sample. V is TRBV7-2 and J is TRBJ1-2; D might be TRBD1 (5 bases). The germline gives CDR1 SGHTA, CDR2 FQGNSA. V was pared by 5 bases and J by 2 bases, with 9 bases between. This CDR3 spans 13 amino acids. DNA for the CDR3: TGTGCCAGCAGCCCTGACAGAAACTATGGCTACACCTTC. Protein sequence: CASSPDRNYGYTF.

This clone showed up just a few times. The V call is TRBV28, the J call TRBJ1-3; D gene unclear. The ends were cut back, 2 bases at V and 1 base at J, with 3 bases in the middle. This CDR3 has 13 residues. Per germline, CDR1 MDHEN and CDR2 SYDVKM. The CDR3 DNA follows: TGTGCCAGCAGTTTAGAGTCTGGAAACACCATATATTTT. Amino acids: CASSLESGNTIYF.

The genes are TRBV6-5 and TRBJ2-2; D is undetermined. The CDR3 has 16 residues. Germline values: CDR1 MNHEY, CDR2 SVGAGI. Trimming left V 4 bases short and J 3 bases short, with 15 bases between. The CDR3 DNA follows: TGTGCCAGCAGTTCCCTCTCTCGCGTCCACACCGGGGAGCTGTTTTTT. Translating it yields CASSSLSRVHTGELFF.

This clone came up a few times. This chain uses TRBV25-1 with TRBJ2-1; D gene uncertain. Germline assignment: CDR1 MGHDK and CDR2 SYGVNS. V was pared by 1 base and J by 4 bases, with 11 bases between. The CDR3 contains 15 residues. The DNA for the CDR3 is TGTGCCAGCAGTGAATCGGTGAGAGGATACAATGAGCAGTTCTTC. Amino acids: CASSESVRGYNEQFF.

This clone was counted between two and nine times. The V and J genes are TRBV5-1 and TRBJ2-3; a weak D match, TRBD1 (6 bases). The CDR3 is 15 amino acids. V was pared by 0 bases and J by 5 bases, with 13 bases between. The germline V gene encodes CDR1 SGHRS and CDR2 YFSETQ. The CDR3 here is CASSLAGGAGDTQYF. The CDR3 bases are TGCGCCAGCAGCTTGGCTGGGGGCGCGGGAGATACGCAGTATTTT. The full variable domain, rest sourced from reference TRBV5-1 and TRBJ2-3, is KAGVTQTPRYLIKTRGQQVTLSCSPISGHRSVSWYQQTPGQGLQFLFEYFSETQRNKGNFPGRFSGRQFSNSRSEMNVSTLELGDSALYLCASSLAGGAGDTQYFGPGTRLTVL.

The chain is built from TRBV7-3 and TRBJ2-5, with D perhaps matching TRBD1 (6 bases). Germline-derived CDR1 and CDR2 are SGHTA and FQGTGA. V dropped 8 bases and J dropped 2 bases, with 12 bases sitting between them. This CDR3 spans 13 amino acids. The CDR3 region is CASGQTGQETQYF. CDR3 nucleotides: TGTGCCAGCGGTCAGACAGGTCAAGAGACCCAGTACTTC.

The CDR3 region is CASSYSGTSRETQYF. The CDR3 bases are TGTGCCAGCAGTTACTCCGGGACTAGCAGAGAGACCCAGTACTTC. The gene calls are TRBV6-5 and TRBJ2-5; TRBD2 matches at 9 bases. The CDR3 length is 15 residues. Germline CDR1 is MNHEY and CDR2 is SVGAGI. After removal of 0 bases from V and 4 bases from J, the junction contained 3 bases not matched to a gene.

A few counts support this clone. The V gene is TRBV28, the J gene TRBJ2-1; the match to TRBD2 covers 13 bases. The germline CDR1 and CDR2 sequences are MDHEN and SYDVKM. V shed 1 base, J shed 8 bases, and the junction held 5 bases outside the gene matches. The CDR3 spans 16 residues. The CDR3 protein is CASSLLGTSGMYEQFF. In DNA form, the CDR3 reads TGTGCCAGCAGTTTATTAGGGACTAGCGGGATGTATGAGCAGTTCTTC.

This rearrangement joins TRBV30 to TRBJ1-1; TRBD1 might be the D (5 bases). Germline V gives CDR1 GTSNPN, CDR2 SVGIG (reference sequence). V lost 5 bases to trimming and J lost 3 bases, with 10 bases between them. The CDR3 is 12 residues long. CDR3 DNA: TGTGCCTGGGACAGATATCACACTGAAGCTTTCTTT. It is translated as CAWDRYHTEAFF. Full variable domain (remainder filled in from reference TRBV30 and TRBJ1-1): SQTIHQWPATLVQPVGSPLSLECTVEGTSNPNLYWYRQAAGRGLQLLFYSVGIGQISSEVPQNLSASRPQDRQFILSSKKLLLSDSGFYLCAWDRYHTEAFFGQGTRLTVV.

As for this clone: The junction does not match germline at one end; this may be a read error. The CDR3 is CASSLTSGSSTGELFF. In DNA form, the CDR3 reads TGTGCTAGCAGCCTGACTAGCGGGAGTAGCACCGGGGAGCTGTTTTTT. V is TRBV7-7 and J is TRBJ2-2, with 12 bases matching TRBD2. The CDR3 contains 16 residues. CDR1 SSHAT and CDR2 FNYEAQ come from the germline V gene (reference sequence). Looking up the rest from reference TRBV7-7 and TRBJ2-2 gives the full variable domain: GAGVSQSPRYKVTKRGQDVTLRCDPISSHATLYWYQQALGQGPEFLTYFNYEAQPDKSGLPSDRFSAERPEGSISTLTIQRTEQRDSAMYRCASSLTSGSSTGELFFGEGSRLTVL.

V gene TRBV7-8 combines with J gene TRBJ2-7, with D possibly TRBD2 on 7 matching bases. Germline loops: CDR1 SGHVS, CDR2 FQNEAQ. CDR3 length equals 14 residues. V was clipped by 1 base and J by 2 bases, with 9 bases between them. CDR3 nucleotide sequence: TGTGCCAGCAGCTTAGGGGGGGGGCCCTACGAGCAGTACTTC. It encodes CASSLGGGPYEQYF.

This clone has only a few counts. CDR3 nucleotide sequence: TGTGCCAGCAGTTTTGGGACTATCGGCTACACCTTC. Protein product: CASSFGTIGYTF. The chain combines TRBV25-1 with TRBJ1-2, with a weak D call TRBD1 (5 bases). The V end lost 5 bases, the J end lost 8 bases, and 12 bases lay between the germline ends. This CDR3 spans 12 amino acids. From germline, CDR1 is MGHDK and CDR2 SYGVNS.

The rearrangement uses TRBV6-6 and TRBJ2-6; no definite D call. Trimming shortened V by 0 bases and J by 3 bases, and 3 bases separated the two germline ends. The length of the CDR3 is 14 residues. Germline-derived CDR1 and CDR2 are MNHNY and SVGAGI (reference sequence). CDR3 in DNA: TGTGCCAGCAGTTACTCCGGTGGGGCCAACGTCCTGACTTTC. Amino acid sequence: CASSYSGGANVLTF.

The sample holds a few counts of this clone. The V and J genes are TRBV9 and TRBJ2-6; the D is unclear. Germline CDR1 and CDR2: SGDLS and YYNGEE. Deletions cut 3 bases from V and 0 bases from J, with 10 bases between. The CDR3 totals 16 residues. The CDR3 DNA sequence: TGTGCCAGCAGCGCCGACTTAGACTCTGGGGCCAACGTCCTGACTTTC. Translating gives CASSADLDSGANVLTF.

V gene TRBV5-4 combines with J gene TRBJ2-4; no definite D call. V was clipped by 1 base and J by 0 bases, with 5 bases between them. CDR3 length: 14 residues. CDR1 SGHNT and CDR2 YYREEE come from the germline V gene (reference sequence). The CDR3 sequence is CASSLSLAKNIQYF. The CDR3 bases are TGTGCCAGCAGCTTGTCCCTAGCCAAAAACATTCAGTACTTC.